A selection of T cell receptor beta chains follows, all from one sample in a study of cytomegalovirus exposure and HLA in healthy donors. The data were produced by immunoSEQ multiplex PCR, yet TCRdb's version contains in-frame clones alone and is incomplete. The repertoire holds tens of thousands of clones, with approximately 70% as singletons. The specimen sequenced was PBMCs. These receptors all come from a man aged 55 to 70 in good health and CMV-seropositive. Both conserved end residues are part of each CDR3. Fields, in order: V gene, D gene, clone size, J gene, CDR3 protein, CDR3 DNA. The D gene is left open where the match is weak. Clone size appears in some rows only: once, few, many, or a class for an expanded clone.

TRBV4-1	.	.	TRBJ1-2	CASSPISGNGYTF	TGCGCCAGCAGCCCAATCTCGGGGAATGGCTACACCTTC
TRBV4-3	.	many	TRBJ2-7	CASSQDWGGGYEQYF	TGCGCCAGCAGCCAAGATTGGGGAGGGGGCTACGAGCAGTACTTC
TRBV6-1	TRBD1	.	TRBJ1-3	CASAGQGAPGNTIYF	TGTGCCAGCGCGGGACAGGGGGCGCCGGGAAACACCATATATTTT
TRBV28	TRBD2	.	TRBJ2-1	CASSVLAGGPPLDEQFF	TGTGCCAGCAGTGTTCTAGCGGGAGGGCCACCTTTGGATGAGCAGTTCTTC
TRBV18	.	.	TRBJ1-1	CASSPLGETEAFF	TGTGCCAGCTCACCTTTGGGAGAAACTGAAGCTTTCTTT
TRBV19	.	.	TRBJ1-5	CASKGEVNQPQHF	TGTGCCAGTAAGGGGGAAGTCAATCAGCCCCAGCATTTT
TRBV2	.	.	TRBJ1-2	CASSRTDLNYGYTF	TGTGCCAGCAGTCGGACAGATCTTAACTATGGCTACACCTTC
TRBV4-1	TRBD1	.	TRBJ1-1	CASSQDPDRGLWNTEAFF	TGCGCCAGCAGCCAAGATCCGGACAGGGGGCTGTGGAACACTGAAGCTTTCTTT
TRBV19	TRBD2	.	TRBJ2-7	CASSLAGDGYEQYF	TGTGCCAGTAGTCTAGCGGGAGATGGGTACGAGCAGTACTTC
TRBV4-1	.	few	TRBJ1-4	CASSHQRDFNEKLFF	TGCGCCAGCAGCCATCAGCGGGACTTCAATGAAAAACTGTTTTTT
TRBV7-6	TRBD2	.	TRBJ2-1	CASSLGLAGHNEQFF	TGTGCCAGCAGCCTGGGACTAGCGGGCCACAATGAGCAGTTCTTC
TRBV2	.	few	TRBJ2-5	CASSSDNQETQYF	TGTGCCAGCAGCTCAGACAACCAAGAGACCCAGTACTTC
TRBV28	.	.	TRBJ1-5	CASSFSGEGNQPQHF	TGTGCCAGCAGTTTCTCGGGGGAAGGCAATCAGCCCCAGCATTTT
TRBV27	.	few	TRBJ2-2	CASRGAPGELFF	TGTGCCAGCAGAGGGGCTCCCGGGGAGCTGTTTTTT
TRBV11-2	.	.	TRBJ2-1	CASSRDWLSNEQFF	TGTGCCAGCAGCCGAGACTGGCTGAGTAATGAGCAGTTCTTC
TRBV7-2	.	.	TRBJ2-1	CASSSFTGYRGANEQFF	TGTGCCAGCAGCTCTTTCACAGGGTACCGGGGAGCCAATGAGCAGTTCTTC
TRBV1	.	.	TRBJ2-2	CTSSQPPGLDESGELFF	TGCACCAGCAGCCAACCGCCGGGACTAGATGAGTCCGGGGAGCTGTTTTTT
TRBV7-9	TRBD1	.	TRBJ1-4	CASSADRVEKLFF	TGTGCCAGCAGTGCGGACAGGGTTGAAAAACTGTTTTTT
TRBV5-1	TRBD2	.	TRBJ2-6	CASSLRVGGSGANVLTF	TGCGCCAGCAGCTTGCGCGTGGGGGGGTCTGGGGCCAACGTCCTGACTTTC
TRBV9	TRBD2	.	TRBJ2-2	CASSVGAGGLGELFF	TGTGCCAGCAGCGTAGGAGCGGGGGGCTTAGGGGAGCTGTTTTTT
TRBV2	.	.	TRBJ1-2	CASSDDLQGYGYTF	TGTGCCAGCAGTGATGACCTCCAGGGCTATGGCTACACCTTC
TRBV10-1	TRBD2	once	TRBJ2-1	CASSGFPTSGRGRSYNEQFF	TGCGCCAGCAGTGGGTTCCCGACTAGCGGGAGGGGACGATCCTACAATGAGCAGTTCTTC
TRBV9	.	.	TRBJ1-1	CASSLGGDTEAFF	TGTGCCAGCAGCCTCGGGGGGGACACTGAAGCTTTCTTT
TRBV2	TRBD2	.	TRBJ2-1	CASSETGGFGSGNEQFF	TGTGCCAGCAGTGAAACCGGGGGGTTTGGATCGGGCAATGAGCAGTTCTTC
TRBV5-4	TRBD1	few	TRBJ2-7	CASSSDRGFNEQYF	TGTGCCAGCAGCTCGGACAGGGGATTCAACGAGCAGTACTTC
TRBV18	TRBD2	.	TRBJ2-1	CASSSISTGGLGEQFF	TGTGCCAGCTCGTCTATCTCGACGGGAGGGCTGGGTGAGCAGTTCTTC
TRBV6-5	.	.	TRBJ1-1	CASRGTGRTEAFF	TGTGCCAGCAGGGGAACAGGCCGCACTGAAGCTTTCTTT
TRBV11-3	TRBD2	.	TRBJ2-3	CASSSGDTDTQYF	TGTGCCAGCTCTAGCGGGGACACAGATACGCAGTATTTT
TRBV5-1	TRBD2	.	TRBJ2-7	CASTDGGGSVEQYF	TGCGCCAGCACGGATGGGGGGGGGTCGGTCGAGCAGTACTTC
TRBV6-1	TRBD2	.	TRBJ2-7	CAGASLAETYEQYF	TGTGCCGGTGCGTCACTAGCGGAGACCTACGAGCAGTACTTC
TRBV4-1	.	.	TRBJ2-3	CASSQDRASLTDTQYF	TGCGCCAGCAGCCAAGATCGAGCTAGCTTAACAGATACGCAGTATTTT
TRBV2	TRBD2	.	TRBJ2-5	CASSVGLAGGSETQYF	TGTGCCAGCAGTGTCGGTCTAGCGGGAGGCAGTGAGACCCAGTACTTC
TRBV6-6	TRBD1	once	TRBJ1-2	CASSPPGQGLGGYTF	TGTGCCAGCAGTCCCCCGGGACAGGGTTTGGGTGGCTACACCTTC
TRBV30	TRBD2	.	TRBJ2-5	CAYTSLAGGRETQYF	TGTGCCTACACATCTTTAGCGGGAGGGAGGGAGACCCAGTACTTC
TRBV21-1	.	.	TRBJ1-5	CASGGTDTRPQHF	TGTGCCAGCGGGGGGACAGACACGCGGCCCCAGCATTTT
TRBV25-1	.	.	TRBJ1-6	CASQQGYSPLHF	TGTGCCAGCCAACAGGGATATTCACCCCTCCACTTT
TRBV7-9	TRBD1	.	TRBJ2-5	CSSSSQPTGGFPTQYF	TGTTCCAGCAGCTCCCAACCGACAGGGGGCTTTCCGACCCAGTACTTC
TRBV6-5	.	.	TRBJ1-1	CASSYSQDMNTEAFF	TGTGCCAGCAGTTACTCGCAGGACATGAACACTGAAGCTTTCTTT
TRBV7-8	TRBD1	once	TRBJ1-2	CASSLKRTGTTNYGYTF	TGTGCCAGCAGCCTCAAGAGGACAGGGACTACTAACTATGGCTACACCTTC
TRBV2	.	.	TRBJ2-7	CASSIPNGDTYEQYF	TGTGCCAGCAGTATCCCAAATGGGGACACATACGAGCAGTACTTC
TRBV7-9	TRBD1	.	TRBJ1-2	CASSPWTGGNYGYTF	TGTGCCAGCAGCCCGTGGACAGGGGGCAACTATGGCTACACCTTC
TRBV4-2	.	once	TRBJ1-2	CASSQDGPAANYGYTF	TGTGCCAGCAGCCAAGATGGCCCCGCAGCGAACTATGGCTACACCTTC
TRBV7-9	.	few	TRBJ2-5	CASSLGMVVRLTGETQYF	TGTGCCAGCAGCTTAGGGATGGTGGTTCGCCTAACGGGGGAGACCCAGTACTTC
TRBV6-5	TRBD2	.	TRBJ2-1	CASSYAGTSGGGEQFF	TGTGCCAGCAGTTACGCAGGGACTAGCGGGGGAGGGGAGCAGTTCTTC
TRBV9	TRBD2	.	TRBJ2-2	CVSSPGGTGELFF	TGTGTCAGCAGCCCCGGGGGGACCGGGGAGCTGTTTTTT
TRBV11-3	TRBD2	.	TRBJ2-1	CASSLTSGRAGEQFF	TGTGCCAGCAGCTTAACTAGCGGGAGGGCCGGTGAGCAGTTCTTC
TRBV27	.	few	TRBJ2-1	CASSLSEGFEQFF	TGTGCCAGCAGTTTATCGGAGGGCTTTGAGCAGTTCTTC
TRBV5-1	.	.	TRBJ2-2	CASSLMTAAAGELFF	TGCGCCAGCAGCTTAATGACAGCCGCAGCCGGGGAGCTGTTTTTT
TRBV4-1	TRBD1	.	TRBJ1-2	CASTGQGPFYGYTF	TGCGCCAGCACCGGACAGGGTCCCTTCTATGGCTACACCTTC